This entry describes one T cell receptor (beta chain). The data were taken from a study of blood T cell repertoires in COVID-19. Measured with immunoSEQ multiplex PCR; TCRdb has only the in-frame clones, and not every one. The table shows 350,000 to 400,000 clones, with 80% to 90% occurring only once. The CDR3 extends over 14 amino acids. CDR1 and CDR2 from the germline V gene are MDHEN and SYDVKM. With 6 bases clipped from V and 7 bases from J, the junction kept 5 bases outside the gene matches. Sequences were obtained from peripheral blood. The V gene is TRBV28, the J gene TRBJ2-4, with 11 bases matching TRBD1. This sequence was found in a woman in her 30s with COVID-19, enrolled during active disease. CDR3 DNA: TGTGCCAGCAGACTGGGACAGGGGGTCAACATTCAGTACTTC. Amino acid sequence: CASRLGQGVNIQYF.